These T cell receptor beta chains were read from a single sample in a study of T cell clones after liver transplantation. Clones were read by immunoSEQ multiplex PCR, and TCRdb kept only the in-frame ones, dropping some. The data show 55,000 to 75,000 clones, with about 73% seen just once and over 2.5% held by the top ten. The sample here was CD4+ T cells from blood, taken at the approximately 15-month timepoint. The receptors were sampled from a human patient who received a liver transplant. Among the T cells, some may be from the graft donor. Both conserved end residues are part of each CDR3. Fields, in order: J gene, clone size, D gene, V gene, CDR3 protein, CDR3 DNA. The D gene is left open where the match is weak. Rows give clone size only sometimes, using once, few, many, or a class for an expanded clone.

TRBJ2-5	-	-	TRBV2	CASSYIPGEAVTNAETQYF	TGTGCCAGCAGCTATATCCCGGGAGAGGCAGTTACGAACGCAGAGACCCAGTACTTC
TRBJ1-3	-	-	TRBV30	CAWSGDASSGNTIYF	TGTGCCTGGAGTGGCGACGCCAGCTCTGGAAACACCATATATTTT
TRBJ2-2	few	-	TRBV9	CASSASSGTGELFF	TGTGCCAGCAGCGCTAGTTCTGGCACCGGGGAGCTGTTTTTT
TRBJ1-2	-	-	TRBV30	CAKQNPLPNYGYTF	TGTGCCAAACAGAACCCGCTCCCTAACTATGGCTACACCTTC
TRBJ2-7	-	-	TRBV5-1	CASSRDTTYEQYF	TGCGCCAGCTCCCGGGACACAACCTACGAGCAGTACTTC
TRBJ2-7	-	-	TRBV28	CASSTQYEQYF	TGTGCCAGCAGTACGCAGTACGAGCAGTACTTC
TRBJ2-7	few	-	TRBV6-1	CASSEAAGRIYEQYF	TGTGCCAGCAGTGAAGCGGCAGGGCGAATTTACGAGCAGTACTTC
TRBJ2-2	-	TRBD2	TRBV7-2	CAGEGGGTGELFF	TGTGCCGGGGAGGGCGGGGGCACCGGGGAGCTGTTTTTT
TRBJ1-1	few	-	TRBV25-1	CASSQEGAEAFF	TGTGCCAGCAGCCAGGAAGGGGCTGAAGCTTTCTTT
TRBJ2-3	-	TRBD2	TRBV27	CASSLALAGGHTQYF	TGTGCCAGCAGTTTGGCCCTAGCGGGGGGTCATACGCAGTATTTT
TRBJ1-1	-	-	TRBV9	CASSVVQGFEAFF	TGTGCCAGCAGCGTAGTCCAGGGGTTTGAAGCTTTCTTT
TRBJ1-1	many	-	TRBV30	CATFLNTEAFF	TGTGCCACCTTTCTGAACACTGAAGCTTTCTTT
TRBJ1-1	few	-	TRBV18	CASSPPTRNTEAFF	TGTGCCAGCTCACCACCGACAAGGAACACTGAAGCTTTCTTT
TRBJ2-2	-	-	TRBV2	CASKQPNTGELFF	TGTGCCAGCAAGCAGCCGAACACCGGGGAGCTGTTTTTT
TRBJ2-1	-	TRBD2	TRBV18	CASSPPTGTRDLNEQFF	TGTGCCAGCTCACCACCTACCGGGACTAGAGACCTCAATGAGCAGTTCTTC
TRBJ1-5	few	TRBD1	TRBV7-2	CASSRDRVVNQPQHF	TGTGCCAGCAGCAGGGACAGGGTGGTGAATCAGCCCCAGCATTTT
TRBJ1-2	-	TRBD1	TRBV28	CATKRQGPRVGYTF	TGTGCCACCAAGCGACAGGGGCCGCGTGTGGGCTACACCTTC
TRBJ1-2	-	-	TRBV6-6	CASTKTDYGYTF	TGTGCCAGCACCAAAACAGACTATGGCTACACCTTC
TRBJ1-2	few	-	TRBV27	CASRLQGEYGYTF	TGTGCCAGCAGACTACAGGGAGAATATGGCTACACCTTC
TRBJ2-3	once	TRBD2	TRBV11-2	CASGTGTRPTDTQYF	TGTGCCAGCGGGACTGGGACTAGACCCACAGATACGCAGTATTTT
TRBJ2-1	-	-	TRBV9	CASSVASTQNEQFF	TGTGCCAGCAGCGTAGCTAGCACCCAAAATGAGCAGTTCTTC
TRBJ1-3	-	-	TRBV21-1	CASSKRLSGNTIYF	TGTGCCAGCAGCAAACGACTCTCTGGAAACACCATATATTTT
TRBJ2-5	-	-	TRBV6-5	CASKGAETQYF	TGTGCCAGCAAAGGAGCGGAGACCCAGTACTTC
TRBJ2-1	-	-	TRBV5-8	CASIYGRQSSYNEQFF	TGTGCCAGCATCTATGGAAGACAGAGCTCCTACAATGAGCAGTTCTTC
TRBJ1-2	once	-	TRBV5-1	CASSFTTPLEGDTF	TGCGCCAGCAGCTTCACAACTCCGTTAGAAGGTGACACCTTC
TRBJ2-5	few	-	TRBV11-3	CASSLGVGEVGETQYF	TGTGCCAGCAGCTTAGGGGTGGGAGAGGTCGGTGAGACCCAGTACTTC
TRBJ2-1	-	-	TRBV6-6	CASNKNNEQFF	TGTGCCAGCAATAAGAACAATGAGCAGTTCTTC
TRBJ2-7	-	-	TRBV6-5	CASSYLGGPGYEQYF	TGTGCCAGCAGTTACTTAGGGGGTCCGGGATACGAGCAGTACTTC
TRBJ2-5	once	-	TRBV28	CASSLGGPGETQYF	TGTGCCAGCAGTTTAGGGGGGCCTGGGGAGACCCAGTACTTC
TRBJ2-2	-	-	TRBV11-3	CASSPTGVTGELFF	TGTGCCAGCAGCCCCACGGGGGTTACCGGGGAGCTGTTTTTT
TRBJ1-1	few	TRBD1	TRBV19	CASSVGQPNTEAFF	TGTGCCAGTAGCGTGGGACAGCCGAACACTGAAGCTTTCTTT
TRBJ2-7	-	-	TRBV2	CASSDYRSWEQYF	TGTGCCAGCAGTGACTACAGGAGTTGGGAGCAGTACTTC
TRBJ2-6	-	-	TRBV30	CAWSVTSGANVLTF	TGTGCCTGGAGTGTCACGTCTGGGGCCAACGTCCTGACTTTC
TRBJ1-5	-	-	TRBV5-5	CASSLEGTVSNQPQHF	TGTGCCAGCAGCTTGGAGGGAACAGTAAGCAATCAGCCCCAGCATTTT
TRBJ1-2	-	TRBD1	TRBV10-3	CAISAQGARGYTF	TGTGCCATCAGTGCGCAGGGGGCGCGTGGCTACACCTTC
TRBJ1-4	-	TRBD1	TRBV25-1	CASSLPGQGVELFF	TGTGCCAGCAGTCTTCCGGGACAGGGAGTGGAACTGTTTTTT
TRBJ1-2	-	TRBD1	TRBV19	CASSIPNHRGSYGYTF	TGTGCCAGTAGTATCCCCAACCACAGGGGGTCCTATGGCTACACCTTC